Presented here are 30 T cell receptor beta chains from one specimen sequenced in a study of cytomegalovirus exposure and HLA in healthy donors listed by TCRdb under 2017. The library was prepared using the immunoSEQ multiplex PCR assay. The multiplex PCR relied on a mix of 60 forward primers for TCR Vbeta segments and 13 reverse primers for TCR Jbeta segments. TCRdb stores this immuneACCESS table with in-frame sequences only. Part of the clones is absent; in the studies checked, under half of the shortfall reflects unresolved V genes, and no reason is known for the rest. Across this sample there are about 240,000 clones, with roughly 85% seen only once. The ten largest account for roughly 0.26% of the sample. Material: PBMCs. Receptors originate from a girl aged 2 to 9 in good health and CMV-seronegative.

V gene TRBV7-9 combines with J gene TRBJ2-1; TRBD2 aligns across 12 bases. This CDR3 spans 13 amino acids. Germline lookup yields CDR1 SEHNR and CDR2 FQNEAQ (reference sequence). V gave up 9 bases and J gave up 8 bases; unmatched junction bases: 5. The chain's CDR3 is CASRLAGDYEQFF. CDR3 DNA sequence: TGTGCCAGTCGACTAGCGGGAGATTATGAGCAGTTCTTC.

Only one count was recorded for this clone. This CDR3 reads CASSKGSGTSGGSISSTDTQYF. The CDR3, as DNA: TGTGCCAGCAGCAAAGGATCCGGGACTAGCGGGGGCTCTATTTCTAGCACAGATACGCAGTATTTT. The genes are TRBV21-1 and TRBJ2-3; TRBD2, the table's D call, lacks a check against the DNA. TRBV21-1 is tagged as a pseudogene. The CDR3 is 22 residues long.

V usage is TRBV7-9 and J usage is TRBJ2-1; D may be TRBD1 (6 bases). V was cut by 5 bases and J by 2 bases, with 16 bases left in between. The CDR3 spans 16 residues. From germline, CDR1 is SEHNR and CDR2 FQNEAQ (reference sequence). In DNA, the CDR3 is TGTGCCAGCAGCCCCCGGGACAATACCCCCTACAATGAGCAGTTCTTC. Its protein is CASSPRDNTPYNEQFF.

The chain couples TRBV6-5 to TRBJ2-7, with D maybe TRBD2 (5 bases). The CDR3 consists of 14 residues. The germline V gene has CDR1 MNHEY and CDR2 SVGAGI. The germline V and J ends were trimmed by 2 bases and 2 bases, with 10 bases remaining between them. Written as DNA, the CDR3 is TGTGCCAGCAGTTACAGTAGCGAGACCTACGAGCAGTACTTC. Its protein product is CASSYSSETYEQYF.

This clone was observed a single time. This sequence joins TRBV29-1 and TRBJ1-2; D gene uncertain. V lost 4 bases and J 1 base, leaving 10 bases between the germline ends. The germline V gene has CDR1 SQVTM and CDR2 ANQGSEA. This CDR3 has 13 residues. The CDR3 spells CSVGPGINYGYTF. In nucleotides, the CDR3 is TGCAGCGTTGGGCCCGGGATTAACTATGGCTACACCTTC.

The chain combines TRBV9 with TRBJ2-2, with 7 bases matching TRBD2. V lost 10 bases and J lost 1; bases outside the gene matches: 4. Germline V gives CDR1 SGDLS, CDR2 YYNGEE. This CDR3 is built from 13 residues. CDR3 residues: CAGLDLNTGELFF. The CDR3 DNA reads TGTGCCGGACTAGATTTGAACACCGGGGAGCTGTTTTTT. Variable domain in full (rest from reference TRBV9 and TRBJ2-2): DSGVTQTPKHLITATGQRVTLRCSPRSGDLSVYWYQQSLDQGLQFLIQYYNGEERAKGNILERFSAQQFPDLHSELNLSSLELGDSALYFCAGLDLNTGELFFGEGSRLTVL.

This chain links TRBV4-1 with TRBJ2-3, with D possibly matching TRBD1 (6 bases). The CDR3 extends over 15 amino acids. V was clipped by 2 bases and J by 3 bases, with 12 bases between them. Per germline, CDR1 MGHRA and CDR2 YSYEKL. CDR3 sequence: CASSQIPGATDTQYF. The CDR3 coding sequence is TGCGCCAGCAGCCAAATTCCAGGGGCGACAGATACGCAGTATTTT.

This sequence joins TRBV18 and TRBJ2-6; 8 bases fit TRBD1. Unmatched junction bases numbered 10, after V lost 5 bases and J lost 4 bases. This CDR3 spans 17 amino acids. Germline CDR1 KGHSH, CDR2 LQKENI. The CDR3 reads CASSSDRGWSGANVLTF. The CDR3 DNA reads as TGTGCCAGCTCATCTGACAGGGGATGGAGCGGGGCCAACGTCCTGACTTTC.

This clone was detected only once. V is TRBV6-1 and J is TRBJ1-2, with D unresolved. This CDR3 is 14 amino acids long. In germline, CDR1 is MNHNS, CDR2 SASEGT. Trimming took 6 bases from V and 2 from J, leaving 13 bases between them. In DNA, the CDR3 is TGTGCCAGCAGGAGGGAACAGCCGAACTATGGCTACACCTTC. Its translation: CASRREQPNYGYTF.

The rearrangement links TRBV7-9 to TRBJ2-5, with 8 positions matching TRBD2. CDR1 and CDR2 (germline): SEHNR, FQNEAQ (reference sequence). This CDR3 region has 15 residues. Losses at the gene ends were 1 base for V and 0 bases for J; bases not matched to a gene: 1. The CDR3 nucleotides are TGTGCCAGCAGCTTAGTAGCGGGGTACCAAGAGACCCAGTACTTC. It specifies CASSLVAGYQETQYF.

The V and J genes are TRBV19 and TRBJ1-6; 8 bases are shared with TRBD1. The V segment lost 6 bases and the J segment 8 bases; nucleotides outside the gene matches: 6. The CDR3 is 14 amino acids. CDR1 is LNHDA, CDR2 SQIVND, per germline (reference sequence). The CDR3 reads CASSVGTGHSPLHF. The CDR3 bases are TGTGCCAGTAGCGTCGGGACAGGTCATTCACCCCTCCACTTT. Full variable domain (outside the CDR3, taken from reference TRBV19 and TRBJ1-6): DGGITQSPKYLFRKEGQNVTLSCEQNLNHDAMYWYRQDPGQGLRLIYYSQIVNDFQKGDIAEGYSVSREKKESFPLTVTSAQKNPTAFYLCASSVGTGHSPLHFGNGTRLTVT.

This sequence joins TRBV5-1 and TRBJ2-1; tentative D call: TRBD2 (6 bases). V gave up 4 bases and J gave up 6 bases, with 14 bases separating them. CDR1 is SGHRS and CDR2 is YFSETQ in the germline V gene. This CDR3 spans 14 amino acids. CDR3 sequence (DNA): TGCGCCAGCAGCCCCTTGGGCGGGGCCAATGAGCAGTTCTTC. This encodes CASSPLGGANEQFF.

The genes are TRBV6-1 and TRBJ1-2, with D possibly being TRBD1 (6 bases). Germline assignment: CDR1 MNHNS and CDR2 SASEGT. The CDR3 runs 15 residues. V shed 2 bases and J shed 2 bases, with 12 bases lying between them. The DNA for the CDR3 is TGTGCCAGCAGTGAATGGGAAGGGACAAACTATGGCTACACCTTC. This translates into CASSEWEGTNYGYTF.

This rearrangement joins TRBV7-9 to TRBJ1-3; 7 bases are a match to TRBD1. The CDR3 runs to 15 residues. After removal of 2 bases from V and 2 bases from J, the junction contained 3 bases not matched to a gene. The germline gives CDR1 SEHNR, CDR2 FQNEAQ (reference sequence). CDR3: CASSLPGTAGNTIYF. Here the CDR3 DNA reads TGTGCCAGCAGCTTACCCGGGACAGCTGGAAACACCATATATTTT.

The chain couples TRBV7-9 to TRBJ2-3, with no clear D. CDR1 is SEHNR, CDR2 FQNEAQ, per germline (reference sequence). V lost 3 bases, J lost 0 bases, and 13 bases lay in between. The CDR3 has 16 amino acids. DNA of the CDR3: TGTGCCAGCAGCTTGCTGGCAGCGCGAAGCACAGATACGCAGTATTTT. Residues: CASSLLAARSTDTQYF.

J is TRBJ1-3 and V is TRBV10-3; no clear D gene. The CDR3 loop spans 12 amino acids. Germline V gene lookup returns CDR1 ENHRY and CDR2 SYGVKD. Between the trimmed V and J ends, which lost 6 bases and 0 bases, there was a span of 3 bases. CDR3 DNA: TGTGCCATCAGCTCCTCTGGAAACACCATATATTTT. Translated, it gives CAISSSGNTIYF.

The V gene is TRBV15, the J gene TRBJ1-5; 7 bases agree with TRBD1. The CDR3 consists of 14 residues. Germline V gene sequence: CDR1 LNHNV, CDR2 YYDKDF (reference sequence). Trimming cost V 0 bases and J 11 bases; bases outside gene matches: 7. CDR3 region: CATSRDRQGTSQHF. Here the CDR3 DNA reads TGTGCCACCAGCAGAGATAGACAGGGCACCTCCCAGCATTTT.

This chain joins TRBV5-1 and TRBJ2-5, with TRBD1 identical over 7 bases. Judging by the DNA end, TRBJ2-7 fits better; the J call may be wrong. CDR1 and CDR2 (germline): SGHRS, YFSETQ. The CDR3 sequence is 17 residues long. As DNA, the CDR3 is TGCGCCAGCAGCTTGGACCCCTACAGGGGCCTCACCTACGAGCAGTACTTC. The encoded protein is CASSLDPYRGLTYEQYF.

J is TRBJ1-1 and V is TRBV13; D is unresolved. The CDR3 is 15 amino acids. Germline V CDR1 and CDR2: PRHDT, FYEKMQ (reference sequence). V was cut by 1 base and J by 1 base, with 10 bases left in between. As DNA, the CDR3 is TGTGCCAGCAGCTTAGTTGGAGTCTCGAACACTGAAGCTTTCTTT. It specifies CASSLVGVSNTEAFF.

Worth noting for this clone: The identical CDR3 is also encoded by other nucleotide sequences in the sample. The rearrangement links TRBV5-1 to TRBJ2-5, with 8 bases identical to TRBD2. In germline, CDR1 is SGHRS, CDR2 YFSETQ. V was clipped by 0 bases and J by 5 bases; unmatched bases: 0. CDR3 length: 13 amino acids. The CDR3 DNA is TGCGCCAGCAGCTTGGCGGGAGGGGAGACCCAGTACTTC. This sequence encodes CASSLAGGETQYF.

This chain uses TRBV28 with TRBJ2-3; TRBD2 aligns across 9 bases. Per germline, CDR1 MDHEN and CDR2 SYDVKM. CDR3 length: 14 residues. J gave up 6 bases and V 3 bases, and 4 bases lay outside the gene matches. CDR3 residues: CASSFGSGRDTQYF. CDR3 DNA sequence: TGTGCCAGCAGTTTCGGCAGCGGGAGGGATACGCAGTATTTT.

This clone turned up a few times. V is TRBV6-5 and J is TRBJ1-5; TRBD1 is a possible D gene (5 bases). The germline V gene has CDR1 MNHEY and CDR2 SVGAGI. The CDR3 sequence is 13 residues long. Trimming stripped 6 bases from V and 11 bases from J, with 17 bases between. CDR3 sequence reads: CASSLRAIGAQHF. DNA of the CDR3: TGTGCCAGCAGCCTCAGGGCCATAGGAGCCCAGCATTTT.

Details on this clone: Distinct nucleotide sequences in the sample also encode this CDR3. This chain connects TRBV5-1 to TRBJ2-7; 7 bases align to TRBD1. Germline lookup yields CDR1 SGHRS and CDR2 YFSETQ. Unmatched junction bases numbered 3, after V lost 0 bases and J lost 3 bases. The length of the CDR3 is 14 residues. DNA for the CDR3: TGCGCCAGCAGCTTGGGACAGGGATACTACGAGCAGTACTTC. It specifies CASSLGQGYYEQYF.

Only a few counts were recorded for this clone. The chain recombines TRBV5-6 with TRBJ2-4; 8 nucleotides match TRBD1. CDR1 is SGHDT, CDR2 YYEEEE, per germline. The CDR3 consists of 13 residues. V gave up 0 bases and J gave up 7 bases; unmatched junction bases: 0. This chain's CDR3 is CASSLGTGNIQYF. Written as DNA, the CDR3 is TGTGCCAGCAGCTTGGGGACAGGGAACATTCAGTACTTC.

The chain employs TRBV7-9 and TRBJ2-3; D is perhaps TRBD2 (5 bases). V was cut by 1 base and J by 4 bases, with 12 bases left in between. Germline CDR1 and CDR2: SEHNR and FQNEAQ (reference sequence). The CDR3 length is 15 residues. CDR3 in DNA: TGTGCCAGCAGCTTAGGGGGAGTCCTCTCAGATACGCAGTATTTT. This gives the protein CASSLGGVLSDTQYF.

The V and J genes are TRBV4-1 and TRBJ2-2; maybe TRBD2 (6 bases). The CDR3 extends over 16 amino acids. V was shortened by 1 base and J by 0 bases, with 9 bases between the two germline ends. Germline assignment: CDR1 MGHRA and CDR2 YSYEKL. The CDR3 sequence is CASSQARGSNTGELFF. The CDR3 bases are TGCGCCAGCAGCCAAGCCCGGGGGTCGAACACCGGGGAGCTGTTTTTT.

The CDR3 bases are TGTGCCAGCAGTCGGGACAGTACCGGGGAGCTGTTTTTT. The encoded protein is CASSRDSTGELFF. The chain couples TRBV5-4 to TRBJ2-2, with 7 bases matching TRBD1. Germline V gives CDR1 SGHNT, CDR2 YYREEE (reference sequence). V shed 5 bases, J shed 5 bases, and the junction held 3 bases outside the gene matches. This CDR3 has 13 amino acids.

The V gene is TRBV6-1, the J gene TRBJ1-3; 7 nucleotides align to TRBD1. The V and J ends lost 2 bases and 1 base, in that order; junction bases with no gene match: 14. The CDR3 consists of 19 residues. Germline CDR1 and CDR2: MNHNS and SASEGT. The CDR3 bases are TGTGCCAGCAGTGAACGAGAACTTACAGGGGAAGCATCTGGAAACACCATATATTTT. Residues: CASSERELTGEASGNTIYF.

This clone has only one observation. This chain links TRBV5-4 with TRBJ2-5, with D hard to call. The germline gives CDR1 SGHNT, CDR2 YYREEE (reference sequence). Trimming pared 2 bases from V and 2 bases from J, leaving 10 bases between. The CDR3 runs to 14 residues. The CDR3 coding sequence is TGTGCCAGCAGCTTTACGACTGATCAAGAGACCCAGTACTTC. This gives the protein CASSFTTDQETQYF.

The rearrangement joins TRBV5-1 to TRBJ2-3; 8 bases are shared with TRBD1. V was pared by 0 bases and J by 5 bases, with 14 bases of the junction left unmatched. CDR1 and CDR2 from the germline V gene are SGHRS and YFSETQ. The CDR3 has 18 residues. CDR3 in amino acids: CASSLEFTRGLAIDTQYF. For the CDR3, the DNA is TGCGCCAGCAGCTTGGAATTCACCAGGGGGCTAGCTATAGATACGCAGTATTTT.